The 28 T cell receptor beta chains below were found in one sample sequenced in a study of blood T cell repertoires in COVID-19. Clones were read by immunoSEQ multiplex PCR, and TCRdb kept only the in-frame ones, dropping some. The sample comprises 70,000 to 85,000 clones, around four fifths of which are singletons, and 35% to 40% rests with the top ten. Sequenced: peripheral blood. The source is a man older than 75 with active or convalescent COVID-19.

The V call is TRBV5-5, the J call TRBJ2-5; 7 nucleotides match TRBD2. Germline values: CDR1 SGHKS, CDR2 YYEKEE (reference sequence). The CDR3 is 14 residues long. The junction had 3 bases not matched to a gene; V was cut back by 2 bases and J by 2 bases. CDR3 in DNA: TGTGCCAGCAGCTTACTAGCGCAGCAAGAGACCCAGTACTTC. The encoded protein is CASSLLAQQETQYF.

This clone was seen only once. Written as DNA, the CDR3 is TGCGCCAGCAGCGCAGGAGGCTCCTACGAGCAGTACTTC. Its protein is CASSAGGSYEQYF. V usage is TRBV5-1 and J usage is TRBJ2-7; TRBD2 might be the D (5 bases). The V end lost 4 bases, the J end lost 0 bases, and 8 bases lay between the germline ends. The germline gives CDR1 SGHRS, CDR2 YFSETQ. The CDR3 runs 13 residues.

The chain is built from TRBV2 and TRBJ1-5; D uncertain. Germline CDR1 reads SNHLY; CDR2 reads FYNNEI. Trimming removed 6 bases from V and 1 base from J, with 13 bases in between. The CDR3 sequence is 15 residues long. DNA of the CDR3: TGTGCCAGCAGCACCGAAGGACTAAGCAATCAGCCCCAGCATTTT. It specifies CASSTEGLSNQPQHF.

The J gene is TRBJ2-5, the V gene TRBV14; 7 bases agree with TRBD1. V shed 4 bases, J shed 1 base, and the junction held 3 bases outside the gene matches. The CDR3 length is 14 residues. The germline V gene has CDR1 SGHDN and CDR2 FVKESK. For the CDR3, the DNA is TGTGCCAGCAGCCCGGGACAGCGCCAAGAGACCCAGTACTTC. Protein: CASSPGQRQETQYF. Combining the CDR3 with reference TRBV14 and TRBJ2-5 gives the whole variable domain EAGVTQFPSHSVIEKGQTVTLRCDPISGHDNLYWYRRVMGKEIKFLLHFVKESKQDESGMPNNRFLAERTGGTYSTLKVQPAELEDSGVYFCASSPGQRQETQYFGPGTRLLVL.

This chain joins TRBV29-1 and TRBJ2-2; 10 nucleotides match TRBD2. The germline CDR1 and CDR2 sequences are SQVTM and ANQGSEA. J was trimmed by 0 bases and V by 4 bases; bases with no gene match: 8. The CDR3 spans 17 residues. CDR3 protein: CSVGGIAGGANTGELFF. The CDR3 coding sequence is TGCAGCGTTGGTGGTATAGCGGGGGGCGCGAACACCGGGGAGCTGTTTTTT.

The chain couples TRBV7-2 to TRBJ2-1; TRBD2 matches at 8 bases. CDR1 and CDR2 (germline): SGHTA, FQGNSA. The CDR3 consists of 15 residues. Germline trimming cut 1 base from V and 5 bases from J; bases unmatched to any gene: 4. The CDR3 region has the DNA TGTGCCAGCAGCTTAGGACTAGCGCTCCACAATGAGCAGTTCTTC. Translated: CASSLGLALHNEQFF.

The V call is TRBV10-1, the J call TRBJ2-2; 8 nucleotides align to TRBD2. After removal of 0 bases from V and 0 bases from J, the junction contained 0 bases not matched to a gene. CDR3 length: 16 amino acids. Germline V lookup: CDR1 WNHNN, CDR2 SYGVQD (reference sequence). The DNA for the CDR3 is TGCGCCAGCAGTGAGTCGCGGGGGGCGAACACCGGGGAGCTGTTTTTT. Protein: CASSESRGANTGELFF.

The chain couples TRBV11-2 to TRBJ2-3; D perhaps matches TRBD1 (5 bases). Germline assignment: CDR1 SGHAT and CDR2 FQNNGV. The CDR3 runs 17 residues. V lost 1 base and J lost 4, with 18 bases in between. The DNA for the CDR3 is TGTGCCAGCAGCTTAGGAGGAGCAGGGTTTTTCCCAGATACGCAGTATTTT. Translation gives CASSLGGAGFFPDTQYF.

The chain carries TRBV28 and TRBJ2-7, with 7 bases fitting TRBD2. CDR1 MDHEN and CDR2 SYDVKM come from the germline V gene. V shed 4 bases, J shed 5 bases, and the junction held 11 bases outside the gene matches. The CDR3 contains 15 residues. The DNA for the CDR3 is TGTGCCAGCAGTTCTGTCATGCCTAGCGGCCACGAGCAGTACTTC. Protein: CASSSVMPSGHEQYF.

The chain links TRBV6-5 to TRBJ2-1; TRBD2 agrees at 9 bases. The J segment lost 5 bases and the V segment lost 8 bases, leaving 10 bases of the junction unmatched. The CDR3 consists of 15 residues. The germline CDR1 and CDR2 sequences are MNHEY and SVGAGI. The CDR3 reads CASQGGLAGNNEQFF. For the CDR3, the DNA is TGTGCCAGCCAAGGGGGGCTAGCGGGAAACAATGAGCAGTTCTTC.

This clone was seen more than once but under ten times. The chain uses TRBV9 and TRBJ1-2; TRBD1 matches 11 bases. The CDR3 length is 13 residues. V shed 4 bases, J shed 7 bases, and the junction held 3 bases outside the gene matches. Germline CDR1 reads SGDLS; CDR2 reads YYNGEE. For the CDR3, the DNA is TGTGCCAGCAGCCGGACAGGGGGCAGTGGCTACACCTTC. It codes for CASSRTGGSGYTF.

V and J are TRBV6-5 and TRBJ2-1; no reliable D call. The length of the CDR3 is 11 residues. The V end lost 4 bases, the J end lost 9 bases, and 7 bases lay between the germline ends. Per germline, CDR1 MNHEY and CDR2 SVGAGI. CDR3 DNA sequence: TGTGCCAGCAGTTCAGCGCTTGAGCAGTTCTTC. Its protein product is CASSSALEQFF.

The chain uses TRBV29-1 and TRBJ1-1; a weak D match, TRBD1 (6 bases). In germline, CDR1 is SQVTM, CDR2 ANQGSEA. The CDR3 runs to 13 residues. The germline V and J ends were trimmed by 6 bases and 1 base, with 12 bases remaining between them. DNA for the CDR3: TGCAGCGTATCCGGGACACAGAACACTGAAGCTTTCTTT. The encoded protein is CSVSGTQNTEAFF.

This clone was detected once. V gene TRBV7-8 combines with J gene TRBJ2-3; 11 bases are shared with TRBD2. The trim removed 6 bases at V and 3 bases at J, leaving 5 bases unmatched. The CDR3 spans 15 residues. The germline V gene encodes CDR1 SGHVS and CDR2 FQNEAQ. This chain's CDR3 is CASRQTSGETDTQYF. CDR3 DNA: TGTGCCAGCAGGCAGACTAGCGGGGAGACAGATACGCAGTATTTT.

This clone was detected a few times. The chain carries TRBV15 and TRBJ2-7, with D possibly TRBD1 on 6 matching bases. This CDR3 comprises 16 residues. Germline CDR1 is LNHNV and CDR2 is YYDKDF (reference sequence). The V and J ends lost 0 bases and 3 bases respectively, with 15 bases between them. CDR3: CATSRDRDRRIYEQYF. The CDR3 coding sequence is TGTGCCACCAGCAGAGATCGAGACAGGCGGATCTACGAGCAGTACTTC.

This rearrangement joins TRBV4-3 to TRBJ1-2; tentative D call: TRBD1 (5 bases). Germline V gene sequence: CDR1 LGHNA, CDR2 YSLEER. The germline V and J ends were trimmed by 2 bases and 0 bases, with 7 bases remaining between them. The CDR3 extends over 14 amino acids. In nucleotides, the CDR3 is TGCGCCAGCAGCCAACGACAGACTAACTATGGCTACACCTTC. Translation gives CASSQRQTNYGYTF.

The V gene is TRBV7-2, the J gene TRBJ1-5, with D possibly TRBD1 on 5 matching bases. The V and J ends lost 6 bases and 3 bases respectively, with 12 bases between them. The CDR3 extends over 14 amino acids. CDR1 and CDR2 from the germline V gene are SGHTA and FQGNSA. The CDR3 reads CASSIDSLNQPQHF. The CDR3, as DNA: TGTGCCAGCAGTATTGACAGCCTCAATCAGCCCCAGCATTTT.

In this sample, this clone turned up once. The chain carries TRBV12-3 or TRBV12-4 and TRBJ2-5, with D uncertain. The CDR3 sequence is 12 residues long. V lost 2 bases and J lost 5, with 6 bases in between. The CDR3 protein is CASSLRSETQYF. The CDR3 bases are TGTGCCAGCAGTTTAAGGAGTGAGACCCAGTACTTC.

V usage is TRBV10-3 and J usage is TRBJ2-5; no clear D gene. Between the trimmed V and J ends, which lost 0 bases and 5 bases, there was a span of 16 bases. In germline, CDR1 is ENHRY, CDR2 SYGVKD. The CDR3 totals 16 residues. CDR3: CAISESKAVAGETQYF. The CDR3 DNA follows: TGTGCCATCAGTGAGTCGAAGGCGGTCGCTGGGGAGACCCAGTACTTC.

The rearrangement joins TRBV24-1 to TRBJ2-7, with D possibly matching TRBD2 (5 bases). Trimming took 7 bases from V and 6 from J, leaving 15 bases between them. This CDR3 is built from 13 residues. Looked up from germline, CDR1 is KGHDR and CDR2 is SFDVKD. The CDR3 DNA reads TGTGCCACCAGAGGACTGGCGGTTTGCGAGCAGTACTTC. Translated: CATRGLAVCEQYF.

The rearrangement uses TRBV5-1 and TRBJ1-1; D unclear. The V end was cut by 4 bases, the J end by 0 bases, with 7 bases between. CDR3 length: 13 residues. Germline values: CDR1 SGHRS, CDR2 YFSETQ. CDR3 sequence: CASSEALNTEAFF. CDR3 coding DNA: TGCGCCAGCAGCGAAGCCCTGAACACTGAAGCTTTCTTT.

The J gene is TRBJ1-3, the V gene TRBV28; tentative D call: TRBD1 (5 bases). The CDR3 loop spans 15 amino acids. Germline CDR1 is MDHEN and CDR2 is SYDVKM. Trimming stripped 10 bases from V and 0 bases from J, with 16 bases between. The CDR3 spells CATQGAGYSGNTIYF. The CDR3 bases are TGTGCCACCCAAGGGGCAGGTTACTCTGGAAACACCATATATTTT.

The CDR3 loop is CASSEQGQNYGYTF. DNA for the CDR3: TGTGCCAGCAGTGAACAGGGACAGAACTATGGCTACACCTTC. The chain has TRBV2 and TRBJ1-2; TRBD1 matches 7 bases. Germline assignment: CDR1 SNHLY and CDR2 FYNNEI. Trimming took 2 bases from V and 2 from J; bases not matched to a gene: 2. This CDR3 contains 14 residues.

The V gene is TRBV7-9, the J gene TRBJ1-1, with a weak D call TRBD1 (5 bases). Germline V gene lookup returns CDR1 SEHNR and CDR2 FQNEAQ (reference sequence). Trimming cost V 2 bases and J 5 bases, with 15 bases left between them. The CDR3 runs 15 residues. In nucleotides, the CDR3 is TGTGCCAGCAGCTTAAGTGTGGGGGGTTGGACTGAAGCTTTCTTT. Translation: CASSLSVGGWTEAFF.

The CDR3 here is CASSIGVGGQPQHF. Here the CDR3 DNA reads TGTGCCAGTAGTATTGGGGTGGGAGGTCAGCCCCAGCATTTT. The J gene is TRBJ1-5, the V gene TRBV19; unclear D gene. Trimming stripped 3 bases from V and 6 bases from J, with 12 bases between. The germline V gene encodes CDR1 LNHDA and CDR2 SQIVND (reference sequence). The CDR3 is 14 residues long.

In DNA, the CDR3 is TGTGCCAGCAGTTTGGGACTACGAAACATTCAGTACTTC. It translates to CASSLGLRNIQYF. The chain is built from TRBV2 and TRBJ2-4; 7 positions match TRBD2. This CDR3 region has 13 residues. J lost 6 bases, V lost 5 bases, and 4 bases had no gene match. CDR1 and CDR2 from the germline V gene are SNHLY and FYNNEI.

This chain joins TRBV28 and TRBJ1-5, with D unresolved. The CDR3 runs 12 residues. Trimming took 2 bases from V and 7 from J, leaving 6 bases between them. Germline V gene lookup returns CDR1 MDHEN and CDR2 SYDVKM. This chain's CDR3 is CASSLPPQPQHF. CDR3 DNA sequence: TGTGCCAGCAGTTTACCTCCCCAGCCCCAGCATTTT.

The J gene is TRBJ2-5, the V gene TRBV3-1 (or the pseudogene TRBV3-2); 7 positions match TRBD2. The trim removed 4 bases at V and 9 bases at J, leaving 14 bases unmatched. CDR3 size: 15 residues. CDR1 is LGHDT and CDR2 is YNNKEL in the germline V gene (reference sequence). The CDR3 bases are TGTGCCAGCAGCCCCCCTTCGGGGGGATCTGTGGCCCAGTACTTC. It translates to CASSPPSGGSVAQYF.